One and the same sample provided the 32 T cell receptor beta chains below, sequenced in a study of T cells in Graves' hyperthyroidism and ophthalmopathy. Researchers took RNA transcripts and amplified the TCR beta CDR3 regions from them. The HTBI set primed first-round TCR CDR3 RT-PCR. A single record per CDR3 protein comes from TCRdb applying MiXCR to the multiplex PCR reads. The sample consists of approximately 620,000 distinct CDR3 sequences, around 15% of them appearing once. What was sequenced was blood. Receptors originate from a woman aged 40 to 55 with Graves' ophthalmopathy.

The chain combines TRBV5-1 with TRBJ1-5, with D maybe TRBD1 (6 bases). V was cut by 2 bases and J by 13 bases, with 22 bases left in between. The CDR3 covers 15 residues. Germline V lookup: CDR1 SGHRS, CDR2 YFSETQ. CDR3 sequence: CASSLQAGGPVTQHF. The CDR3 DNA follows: TGCGCCAGCAGCTTACAAGCGGGGGGGCCTGTTACGCAGCATTTT.

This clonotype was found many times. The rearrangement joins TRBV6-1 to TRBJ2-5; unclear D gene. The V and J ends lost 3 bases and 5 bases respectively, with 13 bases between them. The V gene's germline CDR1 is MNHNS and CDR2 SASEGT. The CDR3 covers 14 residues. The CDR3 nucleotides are TGTGCCAGCAGTGATCGTCCCCGTGGTGAGACCCAGTACTTC. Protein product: CASSDRPRGETQYF.

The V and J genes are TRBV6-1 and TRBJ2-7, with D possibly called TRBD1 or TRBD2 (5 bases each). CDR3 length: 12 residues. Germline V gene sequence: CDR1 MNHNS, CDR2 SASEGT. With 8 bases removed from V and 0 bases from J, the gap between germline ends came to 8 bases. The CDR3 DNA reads TGTGCCAGCGGGGACCCCTCCTACGAGCAGTACTTC. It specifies CASGDPSYEQYF.

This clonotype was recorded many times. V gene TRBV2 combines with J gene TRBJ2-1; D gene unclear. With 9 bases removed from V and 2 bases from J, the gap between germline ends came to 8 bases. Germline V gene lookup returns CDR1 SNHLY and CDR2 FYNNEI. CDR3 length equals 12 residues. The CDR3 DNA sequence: TGTGCCAGTAGAGGAACCTACAATGAGCAGTTCTTC. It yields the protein CASRGTYNEQFF.

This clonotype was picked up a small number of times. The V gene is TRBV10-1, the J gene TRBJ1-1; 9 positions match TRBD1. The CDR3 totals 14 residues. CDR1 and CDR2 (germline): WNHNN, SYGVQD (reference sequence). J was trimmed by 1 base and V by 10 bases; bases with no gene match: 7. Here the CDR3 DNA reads TGCGCCATCGGGACAGGGAAGAGGAACACTGAAGCTTTCTTT. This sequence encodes CAIGTGKRNTEAFF.

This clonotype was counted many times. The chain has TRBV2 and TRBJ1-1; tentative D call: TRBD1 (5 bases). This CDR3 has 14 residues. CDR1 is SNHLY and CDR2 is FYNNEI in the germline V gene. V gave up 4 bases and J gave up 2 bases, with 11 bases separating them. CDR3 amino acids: CASSVQGGNTEAFF. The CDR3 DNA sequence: TGTGCCAGCAGTGTTCAGGGAGGCAACACTGAAGCTTTCTTT.

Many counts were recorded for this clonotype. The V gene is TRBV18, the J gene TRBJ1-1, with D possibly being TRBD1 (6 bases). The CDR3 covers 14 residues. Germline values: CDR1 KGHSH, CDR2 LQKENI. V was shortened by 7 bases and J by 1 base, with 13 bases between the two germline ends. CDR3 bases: TGTGCCAGCTTAACGGGGGGCGAGAACACTGAAGCTTTCTTT. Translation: CASLTGGENTEAFF.

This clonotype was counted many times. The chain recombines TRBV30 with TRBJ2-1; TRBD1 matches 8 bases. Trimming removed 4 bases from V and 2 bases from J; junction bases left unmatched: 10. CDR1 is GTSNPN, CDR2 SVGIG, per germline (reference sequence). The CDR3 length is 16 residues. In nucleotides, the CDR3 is TGTGCCTGGAACCGCCTGGACAGGGTTACCTACAATGAGCAGTTCTTC. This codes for CAWNRLDRVTYNEQFF.

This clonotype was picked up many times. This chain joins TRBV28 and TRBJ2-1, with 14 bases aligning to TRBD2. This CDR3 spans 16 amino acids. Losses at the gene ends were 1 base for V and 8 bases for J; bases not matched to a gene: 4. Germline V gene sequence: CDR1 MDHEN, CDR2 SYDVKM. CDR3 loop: CASSLSGLAGGDEQFF. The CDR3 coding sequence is TGTGCCAGCAGTTTATCCGGACTAGCGGGAGGTGATGAGCAGTTCTTC. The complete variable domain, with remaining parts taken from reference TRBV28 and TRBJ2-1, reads DVKVTQSSRYLVKRTGEKVFLECVQDMDHENMFWYRQDPGLGLRLIYFSYDVKMKEKGDIPEGYSVSREKKERFSLILESASTNQTSMYLCASSLSGLAGGDEQFFGPGTRLTVL.

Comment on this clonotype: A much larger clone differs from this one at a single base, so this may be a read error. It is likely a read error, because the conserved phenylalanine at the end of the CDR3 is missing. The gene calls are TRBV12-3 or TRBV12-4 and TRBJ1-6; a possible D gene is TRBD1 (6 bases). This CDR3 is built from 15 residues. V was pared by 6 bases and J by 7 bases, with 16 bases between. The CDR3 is CASREPGAGNSPLHS. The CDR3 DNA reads TGTGCCAGCAGAGAGCCGGGGGCAGGAAATTCACCCCTCCACTCT.

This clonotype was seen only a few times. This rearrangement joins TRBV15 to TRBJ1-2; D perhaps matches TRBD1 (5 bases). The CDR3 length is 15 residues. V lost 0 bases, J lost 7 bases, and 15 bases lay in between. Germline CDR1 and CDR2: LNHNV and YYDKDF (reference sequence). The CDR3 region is CATSREISGGSGYTF. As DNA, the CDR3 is TGTGCCACCAGCAGAGAAATAAGCGGGGGAAGTGGCTACACCTTC.

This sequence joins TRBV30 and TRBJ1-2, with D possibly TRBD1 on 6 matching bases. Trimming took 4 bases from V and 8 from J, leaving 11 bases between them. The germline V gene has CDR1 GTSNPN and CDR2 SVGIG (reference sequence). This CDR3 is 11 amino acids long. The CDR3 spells CAWTQGQGYTF. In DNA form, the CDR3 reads TGTGCCTGGACACAGGGTCAGGGCTACACCTTC.

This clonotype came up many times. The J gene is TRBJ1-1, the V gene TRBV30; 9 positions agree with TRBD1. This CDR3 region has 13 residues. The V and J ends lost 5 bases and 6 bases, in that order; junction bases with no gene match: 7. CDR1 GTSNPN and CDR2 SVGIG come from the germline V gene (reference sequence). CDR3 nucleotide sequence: TGTGCCTGGGGGACAGGGTTTTATGCTGAAGCTTTCTTT. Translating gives CAWGTGFYAEAFF. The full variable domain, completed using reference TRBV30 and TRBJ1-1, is SQTIHQWPATLVQPVGSPLSLECTVEGTSNPNLYWYRQAAGRGLQLLFYSVGIGQISSEVPQNLSASRPQDRQFILSSKKLLLSDSGFYLCAWGTGFYAEAFFGQGTRLTVV.

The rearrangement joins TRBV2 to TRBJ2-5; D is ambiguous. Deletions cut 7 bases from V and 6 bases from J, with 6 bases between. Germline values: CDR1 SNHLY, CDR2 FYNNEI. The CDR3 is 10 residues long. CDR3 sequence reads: CASTRKTQYF. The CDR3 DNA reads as TGTGCCAGCACCCGGAAGACCCAGTACTTC.

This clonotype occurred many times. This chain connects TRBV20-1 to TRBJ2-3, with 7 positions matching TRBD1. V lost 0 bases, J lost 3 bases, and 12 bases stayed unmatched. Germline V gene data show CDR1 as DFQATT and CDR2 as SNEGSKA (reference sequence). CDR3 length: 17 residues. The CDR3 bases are TGCAGTGCTAGAGATTCGGTGAGGGGGCGTACTACAGATACGCAGTATTTT. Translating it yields CSARDSVRGRTTDTQYF.

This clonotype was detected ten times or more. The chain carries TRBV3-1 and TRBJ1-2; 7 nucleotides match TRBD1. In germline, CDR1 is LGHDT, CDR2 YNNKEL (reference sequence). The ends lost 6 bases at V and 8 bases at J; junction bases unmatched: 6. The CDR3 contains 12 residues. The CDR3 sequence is CASSLQGRGYTF. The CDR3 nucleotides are TGTGCCAGCAGTTTACAGGGGAGAGGCTACACCTTC.

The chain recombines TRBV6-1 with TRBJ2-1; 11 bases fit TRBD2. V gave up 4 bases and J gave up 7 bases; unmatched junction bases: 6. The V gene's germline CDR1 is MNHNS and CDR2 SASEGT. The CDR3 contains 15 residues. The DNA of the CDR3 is TGTGCCAGCAGTGCACTAGCGGGGGCCCTTAATGAGCAGTTCTTC. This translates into CASSALAGALNEQFF.

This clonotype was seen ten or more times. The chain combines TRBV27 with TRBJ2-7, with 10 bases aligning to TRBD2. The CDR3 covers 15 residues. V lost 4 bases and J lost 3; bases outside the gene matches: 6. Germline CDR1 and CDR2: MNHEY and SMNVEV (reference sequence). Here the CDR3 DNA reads TGTGCCAGCAGTTCCCAACTAGCGGGAAGCTACGAGCAGTACTTC. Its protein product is CASSSQLAGSYEQYF.

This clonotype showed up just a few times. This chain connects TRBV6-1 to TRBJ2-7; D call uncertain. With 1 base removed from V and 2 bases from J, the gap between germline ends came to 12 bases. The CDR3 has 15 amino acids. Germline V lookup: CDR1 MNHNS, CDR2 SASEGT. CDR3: CASSEGGRVPYEQYF. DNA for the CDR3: TGTGCCAGCAGTGAAGGGGGTCGGGTCCCCTACGAGCAGTACTTC.

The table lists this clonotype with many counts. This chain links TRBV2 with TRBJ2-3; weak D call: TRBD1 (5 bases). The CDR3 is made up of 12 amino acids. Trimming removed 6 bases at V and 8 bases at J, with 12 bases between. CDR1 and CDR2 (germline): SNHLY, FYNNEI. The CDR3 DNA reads TGTGCCAGCAGAGGGGTCCCGGTTACGCAGTATTTT. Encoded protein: CASRGVPVTQYF.

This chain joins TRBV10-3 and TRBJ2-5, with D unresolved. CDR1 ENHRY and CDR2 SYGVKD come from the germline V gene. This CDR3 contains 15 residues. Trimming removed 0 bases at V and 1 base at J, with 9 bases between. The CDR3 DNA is TGTGCCATCAGTGAGTCGGGCCAATTCCAAGAGACCCAGTACTTC. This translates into CAISESGQFQETQYF.

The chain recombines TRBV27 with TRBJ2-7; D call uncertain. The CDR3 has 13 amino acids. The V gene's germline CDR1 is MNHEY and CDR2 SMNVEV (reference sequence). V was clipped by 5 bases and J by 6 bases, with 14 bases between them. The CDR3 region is CASSPLGNGEQYF. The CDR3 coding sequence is TGTGCCAGCAGTCCATTGGGAAACGGCGAGCAGTACTTC.

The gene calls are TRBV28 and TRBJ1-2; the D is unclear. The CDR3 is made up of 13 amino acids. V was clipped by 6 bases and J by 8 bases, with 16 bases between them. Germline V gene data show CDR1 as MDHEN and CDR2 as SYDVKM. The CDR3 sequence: CASRSGLHLGYTF. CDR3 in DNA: TGTGCCAGCAGATCCGGGCTTCATTTAGGCTACACCTTC.

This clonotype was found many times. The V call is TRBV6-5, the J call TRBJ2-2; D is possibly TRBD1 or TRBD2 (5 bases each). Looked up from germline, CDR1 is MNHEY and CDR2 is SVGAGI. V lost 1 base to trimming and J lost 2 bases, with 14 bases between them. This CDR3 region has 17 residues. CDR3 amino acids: CASSYWGIGENTGELFF. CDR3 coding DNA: TGTGCCAGCAGTTACTGGGGGATAGGAGAAAACACCGGGGAGCTGTTTTTT.

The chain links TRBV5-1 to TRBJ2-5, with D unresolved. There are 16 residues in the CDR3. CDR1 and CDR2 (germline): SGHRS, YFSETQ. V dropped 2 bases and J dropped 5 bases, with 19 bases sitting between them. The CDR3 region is CASSFPPGPPQETQYF. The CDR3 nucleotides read TGCGCCAGCAGCTTCCCCCCCGGGCCCCCTCAGGAGACCCAGTACTTC.

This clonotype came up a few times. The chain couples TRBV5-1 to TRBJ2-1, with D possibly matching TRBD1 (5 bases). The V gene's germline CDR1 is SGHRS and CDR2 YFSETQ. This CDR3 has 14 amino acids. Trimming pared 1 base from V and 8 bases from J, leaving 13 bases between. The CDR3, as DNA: TGCGCCAGCAGCTTGACGTCAGGGATGGATGAGCAGTTCTTC. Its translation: CASSLTSGMDEQFF.

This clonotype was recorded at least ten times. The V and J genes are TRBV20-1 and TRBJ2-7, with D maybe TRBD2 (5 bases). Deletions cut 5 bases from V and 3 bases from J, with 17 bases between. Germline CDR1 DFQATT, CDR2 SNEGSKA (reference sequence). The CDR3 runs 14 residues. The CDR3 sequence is CSAYDRTEDYEQYF. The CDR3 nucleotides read TGCAGTGCTTACGATCGGACGGAGGACTACGAGCAGTACTTC.

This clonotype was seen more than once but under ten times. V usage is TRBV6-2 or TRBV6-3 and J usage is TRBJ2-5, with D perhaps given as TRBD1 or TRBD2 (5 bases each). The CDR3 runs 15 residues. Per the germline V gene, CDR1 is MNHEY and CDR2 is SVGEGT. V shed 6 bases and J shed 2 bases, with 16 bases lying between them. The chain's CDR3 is CASRNPGTTQETQYF. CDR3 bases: TGTGCCAGCAGAAACCCCGGGACCACTCAAGAGACCCAGTACTTC.

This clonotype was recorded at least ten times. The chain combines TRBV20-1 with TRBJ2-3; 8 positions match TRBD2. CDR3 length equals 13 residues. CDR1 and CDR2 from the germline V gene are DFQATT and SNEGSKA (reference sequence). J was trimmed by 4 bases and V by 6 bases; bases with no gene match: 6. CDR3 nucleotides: TGCAGTGCGGGGCGGGGGGAGGCAGATACGCAGTATTTT. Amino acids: CSAGRGEADTQYF.

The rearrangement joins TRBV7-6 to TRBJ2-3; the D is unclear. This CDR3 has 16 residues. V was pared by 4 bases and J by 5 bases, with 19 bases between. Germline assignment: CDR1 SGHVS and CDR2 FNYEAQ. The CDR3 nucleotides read TGTGCCAGCAGCTCGCAAAGGCCCTTTTTAGGAGATACGCAGTATTTT. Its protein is CASSSQRPFLGDTQYF.

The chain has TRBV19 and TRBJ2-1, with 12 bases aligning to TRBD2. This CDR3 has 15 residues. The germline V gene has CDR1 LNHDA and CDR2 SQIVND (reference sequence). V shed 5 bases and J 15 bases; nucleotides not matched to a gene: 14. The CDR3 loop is CASSPLLAGGSRWFF. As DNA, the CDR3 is TGTGCCAGTAGTCCCCTACTAGCGGGAGGCTCCCGCTGGTTCTTC.

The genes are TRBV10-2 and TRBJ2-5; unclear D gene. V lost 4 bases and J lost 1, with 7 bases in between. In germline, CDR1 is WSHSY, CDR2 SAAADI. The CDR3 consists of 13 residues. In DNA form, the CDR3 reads TGCGCCAGCAGTGGGCAGGTCCAAGAGACCCAGTACTTC. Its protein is CASSGQVQETQYF.